This TCR beta chain stems from a study of CD8 T cells in Susac syndrome. Notes on the study in general: It was in TEMRA cells and active patients that Susac CD8+ clonal expansion peaked.

About this clonotype: Its antigen is currently unknown.

The germline V gene encodes CDR1 LGHDT and CDR2 YNNKEL (reference sequence). The CDR3 runs 13 residues. V was shortened by 6 bases and J by 11 bases, with 14 bases between the two germline ends. It was with random hexamers that 0.5 to 1 ug RNA was reverse transcribed. TCRdb re-analysed the immunoSEQ multiplex PCR reads in MiXCR, keeping a single row per CDR3 protein. Of 80,000 to 95,000 distinct CDR3 sequences in the sample, approximately 93% were seen once. Sequencing targeted TCR beta in T cells from blood (CD8+ and CD4+). Sequencing used CD8+ T cells from PBMCs. The chain carries TRBV3-1 and TRBJ2-6; the D gene is possibly TRBD2 (5 bases). The clonotype comes from a human donor with Susac syndrome. CDR3 amino acids: CASSRNLRDVLTF. The CDR3 bases are TGTGCCAGCAGTCGTAATTTGAGGGACGTCCTGACTTTC.